Each of the 31 T cell receptor beta chains below was sequenced from the same sample in a study of spatial heterogeneity in lung cancer. Time point reported: blood at routine non-recurrence follow-up after resection. A single record per CDR3 protein comes from TCRdb applying MiXCR to the 5' RACE reads. Seen here are under 150,000 distinct CDR3 sequences, approximately 11% observed once, and the top ten hold 20% to 25%. This material consisted of PBMCs, taken at follow-up. Receptors were obtained from a female donor with early-stage non-small cell lung cancer.

The chain links TRBV28 to TRBJ2-2; the match to TRBD2 covers 11 bases. Trimming took 7 bases from V and 2 from J; bases not matched to a gene: 15. This CDR3 region has 19 residues. The germline CDR1 and CDR2 sequences are MDHEN and SYDVKM. The DNA of the CDR3 is TGTGCCAGCACCCCCGGATGGGGGGGACTAGCGGCTAACACCGGGGAGCTGTTTTTT. Protein product: CASTPGWGGLAANTGELFF.

The CDR3 is CASIRTNPNTGELFF. Written as DNA, the CDR3 is TGTGCCAGCATTAGGACCAACCCGAACACCGGGGAGCTGTTTTTT. This sequence joins TRBV2 and TRBJ2-2; D remains ambiguous. Trimming took 7 bases from V and 0 from J, leaving 12 bases between them. Germline CDR1 is SNHLY and CDR2 is FYNNEI. This CDR3 has 15 amino acids.

This clonotype occurred a few times. The chain recombines TRBV29-1 with TRBJ2-3; 8 positions agree with TRBD1. V lost 4 bases, J lost 4 bases, and 7 bases stayed unmatched. CDR3 length: 14 amino acids. Germline V gene lookup returns CDR1 SQVTM and CDR2 ANQGSEA. CDR3 sequence reads: CSVGRQGSADTQYF. CDR3 DNA: TGCAGCGTTGGCCGACAGGGGAGCGCAGATACGCAGTATTTT.

This clonotype was picked up many times. The genes are TRBV28 and TRBJ1-5, with D maybe TRBD1 (5 bases). Germline V gene data show CDR1 as MDHEN and CDR2 as SYDVKM. V lost 5 bases, J lost 6 bases, and 23 bases lay in between. The CDR3 runs to 17 residues. The chain's CDR3 is CASSIRGTLGARQPQHF. The CDR3 DNA follows: TGTGCCAGCAGTATACGGGGGACCTTAGGGGCCCGTCAGCCCCAGCATTTT.

The gene calls are TRBV3-1 and TRBJ1-2; the match to TRBD1 covers 10 bases. Trimming cost V 5 bases and J 9 bases; bases outside gene matches: 15. CDR3 length: 16 residues. The V gene's germline CDR1 is LGHDT and CDR2 YNNKEL (reference sequence). CDR3 sequence (DNA): TGTGCCAGCAGCGAGGACAGGGGGACCTCCACTGGAAGCTACACCTTC. Encoded protein: CASSEDRGTSTGSYTF.

This clonotype occurred a few times. The J gene is TRBJ2-3, the V gene TRBV5-4, with 8 bases lining up with TRBD2. V shed 3 bases, J shed 2 bases, and the junction held 5 bases outside the gene matches. The CDR3 contains 15 residues. CDR1 SGHNT and CDR2 YYREEE come from the germline V gene (reference sequence). The CDR3 DNA is TGTGCCAGCAGCTCCGCTAGCGGGCTCACAGATACGCAGTATTTT. Translating gives CASSSASGLTDTQYF.

The V and J genes are TRBV5-1 and TRBJ2-1; D tentatively fits TRBD1 or TRBD2 (6 bases each). The V gene's germline CDR1 is SGHRS and CDR2 YFSETQ. This CDR3 comprises 14 residues. The V gene lost 1 base and the J gene lost 5 bases, with 10 bases spanning the gap. The CDR3 loop reads CASSLTGANNEQFF. The DNA for the CDR3 is TGCGCCAGCAGCTTGACGGGGGCGAACAATGAGCAGTTCTTC.

This clonotype was counted at least ten times. This chain connects TRBV12-3 or TRBV12-4 to TRBJ2-2, with D possibly TRBD1 on 6 matching bases. The CDR3 runs 16 residues. Trimming removed 6 bases at V and 0 bases at J, with 14 bases between. The CDR3: CASSSGQFANTGELFF. The CDR3, as DNA: TGTGCCAGCAGCTCAGGACAGTTCGCGAACACCGGGGAGCTGTTTTTT.

The chain has TRBV20-1 and TRBJ1-1; D call uncertain. The CDR3 has 14 amino acids. Trimming pared 0 bases from V and 5 bases from J, leaving 13 bases between. Germline V gene lookup returns CDR1 DFQATT and CDR2 SNEGSKA (reference sequence). In DNA, the CDR3 is TGCAGTGCTAGAGATCCCCAGGAGGGAACTGAAGCTTTCTTT. It encodes CSARDPQEGTEAFF.

Remarks on this clonotype: An end of the junction differs from the germline gene, which may be a read error. The chain combines TRBV6-1 with TRBJ2-3, with 8 bases matching TRBD2. In germline, CDR1 is MNHNS, CDR2 SASEGT. The CDR3 loop spans 14 amino acids. CDR3 DNA: TGTGCCGGCAGAACAGCGGGAGCTGTCGATACGCAGTATTTT. Protein: CAGRTAGAVDTQYF.

The chain combines TRBV11-1 with TRBJ2-1; 11 positions match TRBD2. The trim removed 5 bases at V and 7 bases at J, leaving 7 bases unmatched. Germline CDR1 reads SGHAT; CDR2 reads FQDESV (reference sequence). The CDR3 spans 15 residues. In DNA form, the CDR3 reads TGTGCCAGCAGCCCTCGACTAGCGGGGTTGAATGAGCAGTTCTTC. Translating it yields CASSPRLAGLNEQFF.

At least ten counts were recorded for this clonotype. This chain uses TRBV29-1 with TRBJ2-2; D is ambiguous. The CDR3 is 14 amino acids. V gave up 1 base and J gave up 6 bases, with 12 bases separating them. Germline CDR1 reads SQVTM; CDR2 reads ANQGSEA. The chain's CDR3 is CSVEGLDLPGELFF. The CDR3 nucleotides are TGCAGCGTTGAAGGTCTAGATCTCCCCGGGGAGCTGTTTTTT.

This clonotype was seen only a few times. The chain links TRBV6-5 to TRBJ2-7, with D unresolved. CDR3 length: 14 amino acids. The germline CDR1 and CDR2 sequences are MNHEY and SVGAGI. The V end lost 4 bases, the J end lost 3 bases, and 13 bases lay between the germline ends. Here the CDR3 DNA reads TGTGCCAGCAGTTTCGCAGGTTTCCTCTACGAGCAGTACTTC. This sequence encodes CASSFAGFLYEQYF.

V gene TRBV24-1 combines with J gene TRBJ2-5, with D possibly matching TRBD1 (5 bases). Trimming removed 9 bases from V and 3 bases from J, with 13 bases in between. Germline-derived CDR1 and CDR2 are KGHDR and SFDVKD. CDR3 length: 13 residues. The DNA for the CDR3 is TGTGCCACCGGGGCCGACTCAGAAGAGACCCAGTACTTC. It translates to CATGADSEETQYF.

J is TRBJ2-5 and V is TRBV7-2; D remains unclear. The CDR3 sequence is 14 residues long. V was clipped by 1 base and J by 7 bases, with 13 bases between them. Germline lookup yields CDR1 SGHTA and CDR2 FQGNSA. CDR3 DNA: TGTGCCAGCAGCTTAGGAATTGGCCCCAGGACCCAGTACTTC. Translation: CASSLGIGPRTQYF.

The V and J genes are TRBV11-2 and TRBJ1-2, with D possibly TRBD1 on 6 matching bases. The length of the CDR3 is 14 residues. Germline assignment: CDR1 SGHAT and CDR2 FQNNGV. V dropped 2 bases and J dropped 3 bases, with 10 bases sitting between them. CDR3 sequence reads: CASSLPGADYGYTF. CDR3 nucleotide sequence: TGTGCCAGCAGCTTACCAGGGGCAGACTATGGCTACACCTTC.

The sample holds a few counts of this clonotype. The rearrangement links TRBV24-1 to TRBJ2-1, with 8 bases lining up with TRBD1. This CDR3 has 16 amino acids. The V and J ends lost 0 bases and 0 bases, in that order; junction bases with no gene match: 0. In germline, CDR1 is KGHDR, CDR2 SFDVKD. This CDR3 is CATSDLGQGSYNEQFF. For the CDR3, the DNA is TGTGCCACCAGTGATTTGGGACAGGGCTCCTACAATGAGCAGTTCTTC.

This clonotype has just a few counts. This chain joins TRBV12-3 or TRBV12-4 and TRBJ1-1; D gene unclear. V shed 1 base and J shed 0 bases, with 6 bases lying between them. The length of the CDR3 is 14 residues. The CDR3 sequence: CASSLGLVNTEAFF. The CDR3 DNA reads as TGTGCCAGCAGTTTAGGATTAGTGAACACTGAAGCTTTCTTT.

This clonotype was counted at least ten times. The chain uses TRBV6-1 and TRBJ2-7; TRBD1 or TRBD2 may be the D gene (6 bases each). V shed 4 bases and J shed 4 bases, with 23 bases lying between them. The germline CDR1 and CDR2 sequences are MNHNS and SASEGT. The CDR3 spans 17 residues. In DNA, the CDR3 is TGTGCCAGCAGTGTGGAGGGACAACCCCGTTCGGCTTACGAGCAGTACTTC. It is translated as CASSVEGQPRSAYEQYF.

This clonotype appeared many times. CDR3 protein: CASSSDRRDWLNSYNEQFF. CDR3 in DNA: TGTGCCAGCAGCTCAGACCGGAGGGACTGGCTGAATTCCTACAATGAGCAGTTCTTC. The chain uses TRBV7-2 and TRBJ2-1; possibly TRBD2 for D (6 bases). Trimming pared 4 bases from V and 1 base from J, leaving 23 bases between. This CDR3 has 19 amino acids. Germline loops: CDR1 SGHTA, CDR2 FQGNSA.

This clonotype appeared a few times. The gene calls are TRBV24-1 and TRBJ1-1; perhaps TRBD1 as D (6 bases). The CDR3 runs to 15 residues. CDR1 KGHDR and CDR2 SFDVKD come from the germline V gene. V was cut by 5 bases and J by 1 base, with 13 bases left in between. DNA for the CDR3: TGTGCCACCAGTGGGACAGAAGCCACGAACACTGAAGCTTTCTTT. Protein product: CATSGTEATNTEAFF.

This clonotype was counted a few times. CDR3 sequence reads: CSVEYASGSSYEQYF. The CDR3 DNA follows: TGCAGCGTTGAATATGCTAGCGGGAGCTCCTACGAGCAGTACTTC. J is TRBJ2-7 and V is TRBV29-1; 10 bases match TRBD2. V shed 2 bases and J 0 bases; nucleotides not matched to a gene: 4. Germline lookup yields CDR1 SQVTM and CDR2 ANQGSEA. The CDR3 extends over 15 amino acids.

The rearrangement links TRBV2 to TRBJ1-2; D unclear. This CDR3 has 12 amino acids. Trimming took 6 bases from V and 3 from J, leaving 8 bases between them. Germline CDR1 and CDR2: SNHLY and FYNNEI. This CDR3 is CASSRDDYGYTF. For the CDR3, the DNA is TGTGCCAGCAGCCGAGACGACTATGGCTACACCTTC.

This clonotype occurred many times. This chain links TRBV7-6 with TRBJ1-1, with D maybe TRBD1 (5 bases). V shed 5 bases and J shed 10 bases, with 17 bases lying between them. This CDR3 has 13 residues. Germline V gives CDR1 SGHVS, CDR2 FNYEAQ. CDR3 bases: TGTGCCAGCAGCGACGGGACTCCCAAGCCAGCTTTCTTT. Translated: CASSDGTPKPAFF.

CDR3 coding DNA: TGTGCCAGCAGCAGATCCGGGAAGAACACTGAAGCTTTCTTT. It specifies CASSRSGKNTEAFF. This chain joins TRBV21-1 and TRBJ1-1; TRBD1, as called in the table, went unchecked against the DNA. TRBV21-1 is reported as a pseudogene. The CDR3 covers 14 residues.

This clonotype was detected a few times. The chain recombines TRBV28 with TRBJ2-1, with TRBD1 matching 7 bases. V gave up 7 bases and J gave up 5 bases; unmatched junction bases: 11. Germline CDR1 MDHEN, CDR2 SYDVKM. This CDR3 is built from 15 residues. CDR3 loop: CASKLEGAWDNEQFF. CDR3 DNA: TGTGCCAGCAAATTAGAGGGGGCATGGGACAATGAGCAGTTCTTC.

This chain uses TRBV7-8 with TRBJ2-1, with 8 positions matching TRBD2. The CDR3 length is 16 residues. Germline V gives CDR1 SGHVS, CDR2 FQNEAQ. V shed 0 bases and J 3 bases; nucleotides not matched to a gene: 4. The CDR3 coding sequence is TGTGCCAGCAGCTTAGCTAGACTAGCGATCTACAATGAGCAGTTCTTC. This codes for CASSLARLAIYNEQFF.

Written as DNA, the CDR3 is TGTGCCAGCAGTTTGACAGGGAGCTCCTACGAGCAGTACGTC. Translating gives CASSLTGSSYEQYV. The genes are TRBV12-3 or TRBV12-4 and TRBJ2-7, with TRBD1 matching over 7 bases. After removal of 3 bases from V and 0 bases from J, the junction contained 2 bases not matched to a gene. The CDR3 is 14 amino acids.

This clonotype was observed a handful of times. J is TRBJ2-3 and V is TRBV19; 15 nucleotides agree with TRBD2. V was clipped by 5 bases and J by 1 base; unmatched bases: 7. Germline values: CDR1 LNHDA, CDR2 SQIVND (reference sequence). The CDR3 loop spans 18 amino acids. In nucleotides, the CDR3 is TGTGCCAGTAGTCCCGGACTAGCGGGAGGGCCGGGCACAGATACGCAGTATTTT. Translating it yields CASSPGLAGGPGTDTQYF. Full variable domain (rest looked up from reference TRBV19 and TRBJ2-3): DGGITQSPKYLFRKEGQNVTLSCEQNLNHDAMYWYRQDPGQGLRLIYYSQIVNDFQKGDIAEGYSVSREKKESFPLTVTSAQKNPTAFYLCASSPGLAGGPGTDTQYFGPGTRLTVL.

This clonotype was seen a handful of times. The chain links TRBV2 to TRBJ1-4; D is perhaps TRBD1 (6 bases). The CDR3 contains 13 residues. V was clipped by 10 bases and J by 12 bases, with 21 bases between them. Germline V gives CDR1 SNHLY, CDR2 FYNNEI. CDR3: CATQPSTGNQLFF. The CDR3 coding sequence is TGTGCCACCCAACCCTCCACAGGGAATCAACTGTTTTTT.

The rearrangement uses TRBV5-1 and TRBJ2-5; D is perhaps TRBD2 (6 bases). The CDR3 extends over 12 amino acids. Trimming removed 3 bases from V and 4 bases from J, with 7 bases in between. Germline CDR1 is SGHRS and CDR2 is YFSETQ. This CDR3 is CASSWTTETQYF. The CDR3 region has the DNA TGCGCCAGCAGCTGGACTACAGAGACCCAGTACTTC. Full variable domain (remainder filled in from reference TRBV5-1 and TRBJ2-5): KAGVTQTPRYLIKTRGQQVTLSCSPISGHRSVSWYQQTPGQGLQFLFEYFSETQRNKGNFPGRFSGRQFSNSRSEMNVSTLELGDSALYLCASSWTTETQYFGPGTRLLVL.